A single TCR beta chain is shown here with its context. This entry belongs to a study of blood T cell repertoires in COVID-19. Overall study: Researchers got acute and convalescent COVID-19 samples from the United States, Italy and Spain. From T cells, B-cell-depleted T cells, or PBMCs came the material, which was cDNA or gDNA.

Original handling: Scientists estimated how many nucleated cells there were by amplifying reference gene primers. The assay was immunoSEQ multiplex PCR, and TCRdb's table has in-frame clones only and misses some. V, J and clone size derive from that table, while D and trimming were established from the DNA sequence. The sample yields 270,000 or so clones, approximately 77% seen once. The TCR comes from a woman aged 18-29 years with acute or convalescent COVID-19. Material: peripheral blood.

The CDR3 DNA follows: TGTGCCAGCAGTTTCAGTCCTAGCGGCTCCTACGAGCAGTACTTC. Its protein is CASSFSPSGSYEQYF. The chain recombines TRBV27 with TRBJ2-7; 7 bases fit TRBD2. The V gene's germline CDR1 is MNHEY and CDR2 SMNVEV (reference sequence). The CDR3 contains 15 residues. V lost 3 bases to trimming and J lost 0 bases; unmatched junction nucleotides: 5.